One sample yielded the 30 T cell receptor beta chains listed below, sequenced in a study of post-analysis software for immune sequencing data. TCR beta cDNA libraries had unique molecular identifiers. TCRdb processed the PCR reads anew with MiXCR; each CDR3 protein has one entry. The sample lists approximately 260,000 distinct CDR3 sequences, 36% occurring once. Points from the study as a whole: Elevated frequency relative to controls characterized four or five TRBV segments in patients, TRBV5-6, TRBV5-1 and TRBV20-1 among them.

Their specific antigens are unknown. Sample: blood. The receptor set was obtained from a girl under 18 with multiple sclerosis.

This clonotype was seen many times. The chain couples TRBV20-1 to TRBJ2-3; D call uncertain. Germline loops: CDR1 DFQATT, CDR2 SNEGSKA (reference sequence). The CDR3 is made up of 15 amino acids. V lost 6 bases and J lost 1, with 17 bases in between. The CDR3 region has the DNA TGCAGTGCCATCCCCCTTGGCGGAGGCACAGATACGCAGTATTTT. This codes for CSAIPLGGGTDTQYF.

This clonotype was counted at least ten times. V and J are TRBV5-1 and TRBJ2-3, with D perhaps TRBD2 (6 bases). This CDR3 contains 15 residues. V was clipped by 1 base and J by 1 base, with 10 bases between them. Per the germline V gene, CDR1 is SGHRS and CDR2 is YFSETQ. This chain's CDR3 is CASSLTRGGTDTQYF. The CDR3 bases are TGCGCCAGCAGCTTGACCCGCGGGGGCACAGATACGCAGTATTTT.

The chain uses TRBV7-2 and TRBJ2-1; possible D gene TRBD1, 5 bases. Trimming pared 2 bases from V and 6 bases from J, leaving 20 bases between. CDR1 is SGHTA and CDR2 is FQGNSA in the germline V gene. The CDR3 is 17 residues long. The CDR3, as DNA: TGTGCCAGCAGCTTACAGAGTGGGCTCCCAAGGGGCAATGAGCAGTTCTTC. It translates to CASSLQSGLPRGNEQFF.

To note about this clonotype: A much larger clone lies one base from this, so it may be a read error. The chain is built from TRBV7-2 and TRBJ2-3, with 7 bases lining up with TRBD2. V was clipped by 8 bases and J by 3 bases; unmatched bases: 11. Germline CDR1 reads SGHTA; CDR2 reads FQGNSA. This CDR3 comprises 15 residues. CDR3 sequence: CASAPRLAGTDTQYF. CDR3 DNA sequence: TGTGCCAGCGCCCCCAGACTAGCTGGGACAGATACGCAGTATTTT.

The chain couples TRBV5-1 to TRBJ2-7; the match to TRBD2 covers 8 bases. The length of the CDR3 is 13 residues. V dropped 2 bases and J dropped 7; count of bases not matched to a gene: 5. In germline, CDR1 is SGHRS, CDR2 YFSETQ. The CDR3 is CASSFGGAREQYF. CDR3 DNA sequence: TGCGCCAGCAGCTTCGGGGGGGCAAGGGAGCAGTACTTC.

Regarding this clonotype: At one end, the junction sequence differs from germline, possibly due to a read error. Written as DNA, the CDR3 is TGCGCCAGCAGCCCCGGACTAGCTAGCGCCGGGGAGCGGTTTTTT. It codes for CASSPGLASAGERFF. The V gene is TRBV5-1, the J gene TRBJ2-2; 8 positions match TRBD2. CDR3 length: 15 amino acids. In germline, CDR1 is SGHRS, CDR2 YFSETQ.

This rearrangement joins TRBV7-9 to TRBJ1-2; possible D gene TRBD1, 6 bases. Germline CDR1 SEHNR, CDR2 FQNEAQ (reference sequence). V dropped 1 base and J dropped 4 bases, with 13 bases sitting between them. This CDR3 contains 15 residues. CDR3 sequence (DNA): TGTGCCAGCAGCTTAGTAGGTCGACAGGTCTATGGCTACACCTTC. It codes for CASSLVGRQVYGYTF.

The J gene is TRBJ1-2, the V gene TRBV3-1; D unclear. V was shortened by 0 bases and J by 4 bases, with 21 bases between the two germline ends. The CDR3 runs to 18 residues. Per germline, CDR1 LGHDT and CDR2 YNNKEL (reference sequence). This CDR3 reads CASSQEAGRVFVGYGYTF. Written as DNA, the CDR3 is TGTGCCAGCAGCCAAGAAGCGGGTAGGGTATTTGTTGGCTATGGCTACACCTTC. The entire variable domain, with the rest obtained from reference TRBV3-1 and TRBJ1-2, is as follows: DTAVSQTPKYLVTQMGNDKSIKCEQNLGHDTMYWYKQDSKKFLKIMFSYNNKELIINETVPNRFSPKSPDKAHLNLHINSLELGDSAVYFCASSQEAGRVFVGYGYTFGSGTRLTVV.

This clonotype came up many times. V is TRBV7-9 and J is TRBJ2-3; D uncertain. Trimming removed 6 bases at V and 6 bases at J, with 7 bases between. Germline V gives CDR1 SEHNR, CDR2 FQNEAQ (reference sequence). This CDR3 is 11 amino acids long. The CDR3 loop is CASRSVDTQYF. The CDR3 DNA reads TGTGCCAGCAGAAGTGTGGATACGCAGTATTTT.

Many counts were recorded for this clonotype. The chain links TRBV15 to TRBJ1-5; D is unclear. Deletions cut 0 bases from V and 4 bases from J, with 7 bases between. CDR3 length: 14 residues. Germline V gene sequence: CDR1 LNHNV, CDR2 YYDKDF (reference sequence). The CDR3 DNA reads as TGTGCCACCAGCAGAGATCTGGGGAATCAGCCCCAGCATTTT. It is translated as CATSRDLGNQPQHF.

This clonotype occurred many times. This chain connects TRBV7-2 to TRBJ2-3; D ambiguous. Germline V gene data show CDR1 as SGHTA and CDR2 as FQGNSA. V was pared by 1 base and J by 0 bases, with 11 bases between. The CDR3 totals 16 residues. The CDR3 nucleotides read TGTGCCAGCAGCTTAGACTTGACCACTAGCACAGATACGCAGTATTTT. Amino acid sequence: CASSLDLTTSTDTQYF.

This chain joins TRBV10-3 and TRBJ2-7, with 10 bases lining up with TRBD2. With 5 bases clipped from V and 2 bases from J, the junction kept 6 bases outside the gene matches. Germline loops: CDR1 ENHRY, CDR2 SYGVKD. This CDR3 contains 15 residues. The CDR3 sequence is CAISKGLANTYEQYF. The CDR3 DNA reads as TGTGCCATCAGTAAGGGACTAGCGAATACCTACGAGCAGTACTTC.

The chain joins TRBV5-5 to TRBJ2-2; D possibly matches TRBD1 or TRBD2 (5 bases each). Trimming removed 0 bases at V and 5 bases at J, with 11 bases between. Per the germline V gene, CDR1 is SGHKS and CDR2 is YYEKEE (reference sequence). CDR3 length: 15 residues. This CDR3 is CASSLDRPGTGELFF. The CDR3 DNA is TGTGCCAGCAGCTTGGACAGGCCGGGGACCGGGGAGCTGTTTTTT.

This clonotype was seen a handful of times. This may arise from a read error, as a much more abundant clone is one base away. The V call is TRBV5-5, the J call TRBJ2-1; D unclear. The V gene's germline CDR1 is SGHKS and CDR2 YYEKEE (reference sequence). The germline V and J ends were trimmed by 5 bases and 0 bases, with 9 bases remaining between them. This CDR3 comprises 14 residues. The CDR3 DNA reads TGTGCCAGCAGTTCGTGGAGCTCCTACAATGAGCAGTTCTTC. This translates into CASSSWSSYNEQFF.

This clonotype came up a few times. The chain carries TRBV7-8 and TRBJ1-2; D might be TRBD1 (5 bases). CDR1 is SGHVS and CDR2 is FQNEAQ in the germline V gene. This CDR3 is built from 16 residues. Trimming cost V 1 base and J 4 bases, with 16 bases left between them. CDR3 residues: CASSLGIDGGIYGYTF. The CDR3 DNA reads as TGTGCCAGCAGCTTAGGGATAGATGGGGGGATCTATGGCTACACCTTC.

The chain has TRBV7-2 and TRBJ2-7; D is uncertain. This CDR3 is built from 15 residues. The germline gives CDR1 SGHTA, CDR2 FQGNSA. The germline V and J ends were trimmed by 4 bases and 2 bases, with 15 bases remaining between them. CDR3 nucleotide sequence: TGTGCCAGCAGCTCCCCGGCCCCACGAACCTACGAGCAGTACTTC. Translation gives CASSSPAPRTYEQYF.

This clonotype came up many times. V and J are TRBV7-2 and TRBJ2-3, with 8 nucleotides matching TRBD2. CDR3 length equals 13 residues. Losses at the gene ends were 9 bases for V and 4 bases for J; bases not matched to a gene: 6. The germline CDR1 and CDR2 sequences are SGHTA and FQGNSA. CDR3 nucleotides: TGTGCCAGTCGTCGGGGACTAGCAGATACGCAGTATTTT. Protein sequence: CASRRGLADTQYF.

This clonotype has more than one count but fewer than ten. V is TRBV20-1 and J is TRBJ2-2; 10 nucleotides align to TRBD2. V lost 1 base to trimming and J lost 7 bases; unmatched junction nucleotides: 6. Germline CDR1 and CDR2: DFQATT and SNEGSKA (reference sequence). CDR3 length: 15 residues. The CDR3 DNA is TGCAGTGCTAGAGCCGGGACTAGCGATGGCGGGGAGCTGTTTTTT. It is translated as CSARAGTSDGGELFF.

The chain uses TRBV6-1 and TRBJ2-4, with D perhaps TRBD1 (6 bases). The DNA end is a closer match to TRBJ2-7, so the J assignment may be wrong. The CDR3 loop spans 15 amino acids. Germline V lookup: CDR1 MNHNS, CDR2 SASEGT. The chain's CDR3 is CASIPPGTRFPEQYF. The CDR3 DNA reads TGTGCCAGCATTCCCCCCGGGACAAGGTTTCCCGAGCAGTACTTC.

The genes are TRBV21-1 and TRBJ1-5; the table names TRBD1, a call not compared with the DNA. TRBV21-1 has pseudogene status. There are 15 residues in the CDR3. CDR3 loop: CASKVPGIGNQPQHF. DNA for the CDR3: TGTGCCAGCAAGGTCCCCGGGATAGGCAATCAGCCCCAGCATTTT.

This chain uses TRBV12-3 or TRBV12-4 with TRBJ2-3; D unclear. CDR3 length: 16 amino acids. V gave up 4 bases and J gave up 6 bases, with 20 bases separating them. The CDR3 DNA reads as TGTGCCAGCAGTTACCCAGCGCTCCAATTGGGGGATACGCAGTATTTT. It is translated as CASSYPALQLGDTQYF.

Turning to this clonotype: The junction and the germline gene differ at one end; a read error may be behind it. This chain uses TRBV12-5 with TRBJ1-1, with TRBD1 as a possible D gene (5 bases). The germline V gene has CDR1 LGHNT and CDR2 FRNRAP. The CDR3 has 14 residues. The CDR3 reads CASGLGQQNTGAFF. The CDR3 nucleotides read TGTGCTAGTGGTTTGGGACAGCAGAACACTGGAGCTTTCTTT.

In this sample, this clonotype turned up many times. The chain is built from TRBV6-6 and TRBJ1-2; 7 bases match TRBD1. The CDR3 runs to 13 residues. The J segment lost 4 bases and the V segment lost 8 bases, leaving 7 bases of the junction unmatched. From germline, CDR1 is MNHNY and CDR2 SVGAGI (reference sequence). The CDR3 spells CASSGTAAYGYTF. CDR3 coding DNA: TGTGCCAGCTCCGGGACAGCCGCCTATGGCTACACCTTC.

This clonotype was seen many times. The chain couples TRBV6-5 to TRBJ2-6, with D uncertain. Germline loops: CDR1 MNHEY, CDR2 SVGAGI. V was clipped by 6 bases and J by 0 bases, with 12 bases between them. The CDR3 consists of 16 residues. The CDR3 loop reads CASSLTPSSGANVLTF. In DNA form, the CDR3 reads TGTGCCAGCAGCTTGACACCGTCCTCTGGGGCCAACGTCCTGACTTTC.

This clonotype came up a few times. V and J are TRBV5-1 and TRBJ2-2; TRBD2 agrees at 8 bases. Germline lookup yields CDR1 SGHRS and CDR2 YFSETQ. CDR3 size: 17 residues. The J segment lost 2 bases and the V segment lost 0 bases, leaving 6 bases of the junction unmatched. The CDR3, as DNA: TGCGCCAGCAGCTTGGGAACTAGCGGCCTTAACACCGGGGAGCTGTTTTTT. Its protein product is CASSLGTSGLNTGELFF.

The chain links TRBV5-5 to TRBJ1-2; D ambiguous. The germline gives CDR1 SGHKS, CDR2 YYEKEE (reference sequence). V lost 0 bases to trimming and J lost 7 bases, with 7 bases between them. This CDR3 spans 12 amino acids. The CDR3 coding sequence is TGTGCCAGCAGCTTGGCCGCCGGTGGCTACACCTTC. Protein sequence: CASSLAAGGYTF.

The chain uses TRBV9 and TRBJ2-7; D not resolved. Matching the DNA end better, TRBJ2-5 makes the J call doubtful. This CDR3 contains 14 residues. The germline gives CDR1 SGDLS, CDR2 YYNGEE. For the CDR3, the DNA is TGTGCCAGCAGCGTAGGACAAATCCAAGAGACCCAGTACTTC. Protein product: CASSVGQIQETQYF.

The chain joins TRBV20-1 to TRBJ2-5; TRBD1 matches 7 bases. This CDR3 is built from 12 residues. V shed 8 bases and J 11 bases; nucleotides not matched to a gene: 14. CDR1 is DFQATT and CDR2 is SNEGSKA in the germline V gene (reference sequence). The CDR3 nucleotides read TGCAGTAGCACTCGGGACAGCCAGGAGCAGTACTTC. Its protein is CSSTRDSQEQYF.

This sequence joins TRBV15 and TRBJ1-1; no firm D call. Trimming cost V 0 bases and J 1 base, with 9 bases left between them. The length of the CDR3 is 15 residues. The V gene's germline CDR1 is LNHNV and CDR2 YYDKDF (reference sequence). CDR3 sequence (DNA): TGTGCCACCAGCAGAGATTTTTCAGGGAACACTGAAGCTTTCTTT. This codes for CATSRDFSGNTEAFF.

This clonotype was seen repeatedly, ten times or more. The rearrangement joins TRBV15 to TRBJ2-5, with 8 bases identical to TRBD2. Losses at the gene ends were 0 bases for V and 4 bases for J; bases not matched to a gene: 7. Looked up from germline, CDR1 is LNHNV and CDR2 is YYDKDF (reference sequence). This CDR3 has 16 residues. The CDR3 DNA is TGTGCCACCAGCAGAGAGGTAGTAGCGGGGAGAGAGACCCAGTACTTC. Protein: CATSREVVAGRETQYF.